The rows below give T cell receptor beta chains drawn from one sample of a study of CD8 T cells in ankylosing spondylitis. In TCRdb, the 5' RACE reads were re-called with MiXCR into one record per CDR3 protein. Here the sample spans around 770,000 distinct CDR3 sequences, roughly 12% being singletons. The sequenced sample was blood, either unsorted or a sorted T cell fraction (not recorded which). The origin of the receptors is a male donor with ankylosing spondylitis. CDR3s leave out the opening cysteine and the closing phenylalanine or tryptophan.

TRBV4-3 | ASSLWDRDYGYT
TRBV29-1 | SVVTLSSYNEQF
TRBV6-1 | ASRRHRGPTYNEQF
TRBV21-1 | ASSRKGLKDSSYNSPLH
TRBV15 | ATAGGTGKAADTQY
TRBV5-1 | ASSFGVVLAGRHNEQF
TRBV12-3/TRBV12-4 | ASSTGGLRNTEAF
TRBV27 | ASSWKRSSYEQY
TRBV15 | ATSRDGTGSNEQF
TRBV12-3/TRBV12-4 | ASSATLYRTGWATEAF
TRBV5-1 | ASSLVGFSGYT